The 5 T cell receptor beta chains presented below share a single source sample, sequenced in a study of blood T cell repertoires in COVID-19. The table came from immunoSEQ multiplex PCR; TCRdb's copy has only in-frame clones and leaves some out. The sample includes roughly 200,000 clones, approximately 88% of them seen just once. Sequencing input: peripheral blood. All receptors come from a woman between 35 and 50 years old with COVID-19, enrolled during active disease.

This clone was detected only a few times. V gene TRBV18 combines with J gene TRBJ2-3; 10 bases are a match to TRBD2. CDR1 KGHSH and CDR2 LQKENI come from the germline V gene. Trimming cost V 3 bases and J 0 bases; bases outside gene matches: 9. The CDR3 runs to 18 residues. CDR3 DNA sequence: TGTGCCAGCTCACCTCGAGGTCCAGCGGGAGGGAGCACAGATACGCAGTATTTT. Amino acid sequence: CASSPRGPAGGSTDTQYF.

This rearrangement joins TRBV6-4 to TRBJ1-6, with 10 bases fitting TRBD1. CDR3 length: 14 amino acids. Looked up from germline, CDR1 is MRHNA and CDR2 is SNTAGT. Losses at the gene ends were 5 bases for V and 10 bases for J; bases not matched to a gene: 5. CDR3 sequence (DNA): TGTGCCAGCAGTCGGGACAGGGGAGGCTCACCCCTCCACTTT. Protein sequence: CASSRDRGGSPLHF.

This chain links TRBV24-1 with TRBJ2-2, with D possibly TRBD2 on 6 matching bases. This CDR3 has 12 amino acids. The V gene's germline CDR1 is KGHDR and CDR2 SFDVKD. V gave up 9 bases and J gave up 3 bases, with 7 bases separating them. Written as DNA, the CDR3 is TGTGCCACCGGGGAGGACACCGGGGAGCTGTTTTTT. This sequence encodes CATGEDTGELFF.

This chain connects TRBV5-6 to TRBJ1-5, with D perhaps TRBD1 (6 bases). V gave up 1 base and J gave up 4 bases, with 9 bases separating them. The length of the CDR3 is 14 residues. Germline values: CDR1 SGHDT, CDR2 YYEEEE. For the CDR3, the DNA is TGTGCCAGCAGCTTGTACAGGGCTAATCAGCCCCAGCATTTT. Amino acids: CASSLYRANQPQHF.

This chain links TRBV4-1 with TRBJ2-7; tentatively, D is TRBD1 (6 bases). This CDR3 region has 15 residues. V lost 0 bases to trimming and J lost 3 bases, with 12 bases between them. Looked up from germline, CDR1 is MGHRA and CDR2 is YSYEKL. The chain's CDR3 is CASSQEQGRLYEQYF. The CDR3 DNA is TGCGCCAGCAGCCAAGAACAGGGACGGCTCTACGAGCAGTACTTC.